This T cell receptor beta chain originates from a study of blood T cells in healthy people across ages. This clonotype was detected a few times. Sample-barcoded 5' priming and a J-beta primer mix drove a second PCR of about 7 to 12 cycles. TCRdb used MiXCR to reprocess the 5' RACE reads, holding one entry per CDR3 protein. Among some 640,000 distinct CDR3 sequences listed, around 49% were seen once. V was cut by 6 bases and J by 5 bases, with 13 bases left in between. Germline CDR1 and CDR2: SQVTM and ANQGSEA. The CDR3 covers 12 residues. The sequence derives from a woman aged 55 to 70 in good health. The sequenced sample consisted of blood. This chain connects TRBV29-1 to TRBJ2-5, with D perhaps TRBD2 (6 bases). This CDR3 is CSVRRGSETQYF. The CDR3 region has the DNA TGCAGCGTGAGGAGGGGTAGCGAGACCCAGTACTTC.